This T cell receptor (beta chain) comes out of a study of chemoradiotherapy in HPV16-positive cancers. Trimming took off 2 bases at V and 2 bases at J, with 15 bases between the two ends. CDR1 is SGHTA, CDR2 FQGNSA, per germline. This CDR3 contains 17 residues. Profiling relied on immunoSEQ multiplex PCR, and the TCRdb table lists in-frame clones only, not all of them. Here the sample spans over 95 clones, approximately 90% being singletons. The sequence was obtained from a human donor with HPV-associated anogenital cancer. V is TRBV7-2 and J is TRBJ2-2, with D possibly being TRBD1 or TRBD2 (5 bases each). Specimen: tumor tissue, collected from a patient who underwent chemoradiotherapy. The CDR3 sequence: CASSLTPGTDNTGELFF. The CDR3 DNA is TGTGCCAGCAGCTTAACGCCCGGGACCGATAACACCGGGGAGCTGTTTTTT. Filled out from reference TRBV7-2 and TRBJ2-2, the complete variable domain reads GAGVSQSPSNKVTEKGKDVELRCDPISGHTALYWYRQSLGQGLEFLIYFQGNSAPDKSGLPSDRFSAERTGGSVSTLTIQRTQQEDSAVYLCASSLTPGTDNTGELFFGEGSRLTVL.